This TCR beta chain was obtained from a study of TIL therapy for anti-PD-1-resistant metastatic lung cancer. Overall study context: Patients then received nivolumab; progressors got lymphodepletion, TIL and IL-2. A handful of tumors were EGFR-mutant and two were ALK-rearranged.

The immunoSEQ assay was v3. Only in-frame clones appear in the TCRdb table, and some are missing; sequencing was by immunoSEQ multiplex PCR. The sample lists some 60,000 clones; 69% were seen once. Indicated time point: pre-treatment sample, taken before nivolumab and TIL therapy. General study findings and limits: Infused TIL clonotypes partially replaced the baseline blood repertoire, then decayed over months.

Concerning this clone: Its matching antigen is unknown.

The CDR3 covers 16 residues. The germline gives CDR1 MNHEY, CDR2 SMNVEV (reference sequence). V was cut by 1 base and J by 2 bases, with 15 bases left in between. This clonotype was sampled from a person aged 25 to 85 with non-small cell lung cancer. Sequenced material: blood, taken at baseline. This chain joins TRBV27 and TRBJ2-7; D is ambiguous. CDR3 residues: CASSLFSTPNTYEQYF. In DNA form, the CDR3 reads TGTGCCAGCAGTTTATTTTCGACACCGAATACCTACGAGCAGTACTTC.